What follows are 24 T cell receptor beta chains derived from one specimen sequenced in a study of cytomegalovirus exposure and HLA in healthy donors. The PCR ran on 60 Vbeta and 13 Jbeta primers. Repertoires were generated with immunoSEQ multiplex PCR, while TCRdb's copy carries only in-frame clones and drops some. Here the sample spans about 82,000 clones, over 75% being singletons. Sequenced sample: PBMCs. The receptor set was obtained from a human donor in good health.

The rearrangement joins TRBV19 to TRBJ2-5; weak D call: TRBD2 (5 bases). The CDR3 runs 12 residues. CDR1 and CDR2 from the germline V gene are LNHDA and SQIVND (reference sequence). Trimming removed 6 bases from V and 5 bases from J, with 10 bases in between. The DNA for the CDR3 is TGTGCCAGTAGAGAGGGCCAGGAGACCCAGTACTTC. As protein: CASREGQETQYF. The full variable domain, rest sourced from reference TRBV19 and TRBJ2-5, is DGGITQSPKYLFRKEGQNVTLSCEQNLNHDAMYWYRQDPGQGLRLIYYSQIVNDFQKGDIAEGYSVSREKKESFPLTVTSAQKNPTAFYLCASREGQETQYFGPGTRLLVL.

This sequence joins TRBV7-2 and TRBJ1-5, with 7 bases that match TRBD1. J gave up 3 bases and V 0 bases, and 2 bases lay outside the gene matches. The CDR3 has 15 amino acids. CDR1 and CDR2 from the germline V gene are SGHTA and FQGNSA. This CDR3 reads CASSLAGQLNQPQHF. In DNA form, the CDR3 reads TGTGCCAGCAGCTTAGCGGGACAGCTCAATCAGCCCCAGCATTTT.

The chain links TRBV6-1 to TRBJ2-1; D is possibly TRBD1 (5 bases). V gave up 10 bases and J gave up 6 bases, with 19 bases separating them. Germline-derived CDR1 and CDR2 are MNHNS and SASEGT. There are 14 residues in the CDR3. The CDR3 bases are TGTGCCACTCAAAGAGAGACAGTGACCAATGAGCAGTTCTTC. Translated, it gives CATQRETVTNEQFF.

This chain joins TRBV4-1 and TRBJ2-5; a weak D match, TRBD2 (6 bases). Trimming took 2 bases from V and 1 from J, leaving 17 bases between them. Per the germline V gene, CDR1 is MGHRA and CDR2 is YSYEKL. This CDR3 is built from 17 residues. As DNA, the CDR3 is TGCGCCAGCAGCCAACGGCCACCGGGAGCCAGCCAAGAGACCCAGTACTTC. Its translation: CASSQRPPGASQETQYF.

The chain recombines TRBV6-1 with TRBJ2-3, with TRBD2 identical over 11 bases. The V gene's germline CDR1 is MNHNS and CDR2 SASEGT. V dropped 3 bases and J dropped 2; count of bases not matched to a gene: 4. The CDR3 runs 16 residues. CDR3 residues: CASSEASGGPTDTQYF. The CDR3 DNA sequence: TGTGCCAGCAGTGAGGCTAGCGGGGGGCCCACAGATACGCAGTATTTT.

The V and J genes are TRBV5-6 and TRBJ2-3, with D possibly TRBD1 on 6 matching bases. Germline values: CDR1 SGHDT, CDR2 YYEEEE. Trimming took off 4 bases at V and 9 bases at J, with 18 bases between the two ends. The CDR3 has 14 amino acids. This chain's CDR3 is CASSPRQVPPTQYF. The CDR3 nucleotides are TGTGCCAGCAGCCCGCGACAGGTCCCCCCGACGCAGTATTTT.

In its sample, this clone was seen a few times. The chain recombines TRBV7-9 with TRBJ1-2; TRBD1 matches 9 bases. The CDR3 runs 13 residues. Trimming at V came to 4 bases and at J to 5 bases, leaving 2 bases not matched to a gene. Looked up from germline, CDR1 is SEHNR and CDR2 is FQNEAQ (reference sequence). CDR3 loop: CASSSGQGYGYTF. CDR3 nucleotides: TGTGCCAGCAGCTCGGGACAGGGTTATGGCTACACCTTC.

V is TRBV14 and J is TRBJ2-1; a weak D match, TRBD2 (5 bases). There are 15 residues in the CDR3. Germline CDR1 reads SGHDN; CDR2 reads FVKESK. Trimming took off 0 bases at V and 7 bases at J, with 13 bases between the two ends. In nucleotides, the CDR3 is TGTGCCAGCAGCCAAGAAGCAGGAGAGGGAAATGAGCAGTTCTTC. Encoded protein: CASSQEAGEGNEQFF.

This clone was picked up one time. The V call is TRBV12-2, the J call TRBJ2-5; TRBD1, the table's D call, was not compared with the DNA. TRBV12-2 is tagged as a pseudogene. The CDR3 totals 15 residues. CDR3 protein: CASRPRQGGDETQYF. The CDR3 DNA reads TGTGCAAGTCGCCCTCGACAGGGGGGGGACGAGACCCAGTACTTC.

The CDR3 sequence: CASSLEGGSTEAFF. The CDR3 DNA sequence: TGTGCCAGCAGCTTAGAAGGGGGAAGCACTGAAGCTTTCTTT. The rearrangement links TRBV7-9 to TRBJ1-1, with a tentative D call TRBD1 (6 bases). The CDR3 is 14 residues long. Germline values: CDR1 SEHNR, CDR2 FQNEAQ (reference sequence). Trimming left V 1 base short and J 4 bases short, with 10 bases between.

The genes are TRBV4-1 and TRBJ1-1; 7 bases agree with TRBD1. CDR1 and CDR2 (germline): MGHRA, YSYEKL. The CDR3 extends over 14 amino acids. V dropped 3 bases and J dropped 6; count of bases not matched to a gene: 7. CDR3 sequence reads: CASSHLSGGAEAFF. The DNA of the CDR3 is TGCGCCAGCAGCCACCTTTCAGGGGGTGCTGAAGCTTTCTTT.

This clone showed up just once. The gene calls are TRBV9 and TRBJ1-5, with D uncertain. Deletions cut 4 bases from V and 2 bases from J, with 13 bases between. Germline lookup yields CDR1 SGDLS and CDR2 YYNGEE. CDR3 length: 15 amino acids. The CDR3 nucleotides are TGTGCCAGCAGCCCGAGGGCTGGGGGCAATCAGCCCCAGCATTTT. Residues: CASSPRAGGNQPQHF.

Comments on this clone: A read error may account for a junction end that differs from germline. V is TRBV15 and J is TRBJ1-6, with no clear D. Germline-derived CDR1 and CDR2 are LNHNV and YYDKDF (reference sequence). This CDR3 contains 13 residues. CDR3 in amino acids: CATSRLADSPLNF. CDR3 DNA: TGTGCCACCAGCAGGCTAGCCGATTCACCCCTCAACTTT. Filled out from reference TRBV15 and TRBJ1-6, the complete variable domain reads DAMVIQNPRYQVTQFGKPVTLSCSQTLNHNVMYWYQQKSSQAPKLLFHYYDKDFNNEADTPDNFQSRRPNTSFCFLDIRSPGLGDTAMYLCATSRLADSPLNFGNGTRLTVT.

The CDR3 protein is CASSGQGRETQYF. The CDR3 DNA is TGTGCCAGCAGTGGACAGGGTCGAGAGACCCAGTACTTC. The chain couples TRBV5-4 to TRBJ2-5, with 8 nucleotides matching TRBD1. Germline V gene data show CDR1 as SGHNT and CDR2 as YYREEE (reference sequence). Unmatched junction bases numbered 4, after V lost 5 bases and J lost 4 bases. The CDR3 spans 13 residues.

The chain couples TRBV5-5 to TRBJ2-1; possible D gene TRBD1, 6 bases. Germline CDR1 is SGHKS and CDR2 is YYEKEE (reference sequence). The CDR3 totals 14 residues. V was shortened by 4 bases and J by 1 base, with 9 bases between the two germline ends. CDR3 amino acids: CASSRGQSYNEQFF. The CDR3 DNA reads TGTGCCAGCAGCCGTGGACAGTCCTACAATGAGCAGTTCTTC.

CDR3 DNA sequence: TGTGCCAGCAGCTTAGTAAGGAGTCGCTTCGCGGGAAACACCATATATTTT. This codes for CASSLVRSRFAGNTIYF. This chain connects TRBV7-2 to TRBJ1-3; D is unclear. V lost 1 base and J 4 bases, leaving 17 bases between the germline ends. The CDR3 is 17 residues long. The V gene's germline CDR1 is SGHTA and CDR2 FQGNSA.

This chain links TRBV15 with TRBJ2-7, with D perhaps matching TRBD2 (6 bases). The germline CDR1 and CDR2 sequences are LNHNV and YYDKDF (reference sequence). V shed 1 base and J shed 6 bases, with 13 bases lying between them. The CDR3 spans 14 residues. As DNA, the CDR3 is TGTGCCACCAGCAGAGGGGACTCCGCCGGCGAGCAGTACTTC. Protein product: CATSRGDSAGEQYF. The complete variable domain, with remaining parts taken from reference TRBV15 and TRBJ2-7, reads DAMVIQNPRYQVTQFGKPVTLSCSQTLNHNVMYWYQQKSSQAPKLLFHYYDKDFNNEADTPDNFQSRRPNTSFCFLDIRSPGLGDTAMYLCATSRGDSAGEQYFGPGTRLTVT.

The CDR3 nucleotides read TGTGCCAGCAGCTCTGGACAGGACATCTTGTCTTCACCCCTCCACTTT. This sequence encodes CASSSGQDILSSPLHF. This rearrangement joins TRBV5-6 to TRBJ1-6, with 7 bases aligning to TRBD1. V dropped 3 bases and J dropped 9; count of bases not matched to a gene: 12. Germline V CDR1 and CDR2: SGHDT, YYEEEE. This CDR3 has 16 amino acids.

This rearrangement joins TRBV5-6 to TRBJ1-1; D possibly corresponds to TRBD1 (5 bases). The ends were cut back, 0 bases at V and 4 bases at J, with 16 bases in the middle. This CDR3 has 16 amino acids. The V gene's germline CDR1 is SGHDT and CDR2 YYEEEE. The CDR3 sequence: CASSLAMLQGFTEAFF. CDR3 bases: TGTGCCAGCAGCTTGGCCATGCTCCAGGGATTCACTGAAGCTTTCTTT.

This clone was detected a few times. CDR3 nucleotides: TGTGCCAGCAGCTTCCAGTTGAACACTGAAGCTTTCTTT. This encodes CASSFQLNTEAFF. The rearrangement uses TRBV7-8 and TRBJ1-1; no clear D. Germline V lookup: CDR1 SGHVS, CDR2 FQNEAQ. V was shortened by 3 bases and J by 0 bases, with 5 bases between the two germline ends. This CDR3 region has 13 residues.

This rearrangement joins TRBV5-4 to TRBJ2-3; 10 nucleotides agree with TRBD2. V was clipped by 2 bases and J by 6 bases; unmatched bases: 12. From germline, CDR1 is SGHNT and CDR2 YYREEE (reference sequence). CDR3 length equals 17 residues. The CDR3 DNA sequence: TGTGCCAGCAGCTTAGGCGGCAGCGGGGGGGCCATGGATACGCAGTATTTT. This translates into CASSLGGSGGAMDTQYF.

In regard to this clone: No DNA is shown, since the ends of the CDR3 on it are uncertain; the CDR3 is the one TCRdb lists. The rearrangement uses TRBV21-1 and TRBJ2-7; the D call in the table, TRBD1, was not verified against the DNA. TRBV21-1 is marked as a pseudogene. The CDR3 spans 15 residues, counting both ends. The CDR3 sequence is CASSRWASGTEEQYF.

In its sample, this clone was seen a few times. V is TRBV5-4 and J is TRBJ2-3; D is possibly TRBD2 (5 bases). The CDR3 is 14 residues long. The germline gives CDR1 SGHNT, CDR2 YYREEE (reference sequence). Trimming stripped 5 bases from V and 2 bases from J, with 12 bases between. The CDR3 coding sequence is TGTGCCAGCAGTTTGCCCGGGGACACAGATACGCAGTATTTT. Residues: CASSLPGDTDTQYF.

The chain joins TRBV11-2 to TRBJ1-3, with D perhaps TRBD1 (6 bases). Germline values: CDR1 SGHAT, CDR2 FQNNGV. V was clipped by 4 bases and J by 1 base, with 11 bases between them. The CDR3 covers 15 residues. The CDR3 sequence is CASSSQGASGNTIYF. Written as DNA, the CDR3 is TGTGCCAGCAGCTCACAGGGTGCATCTGGAAACACCATATATTTT.